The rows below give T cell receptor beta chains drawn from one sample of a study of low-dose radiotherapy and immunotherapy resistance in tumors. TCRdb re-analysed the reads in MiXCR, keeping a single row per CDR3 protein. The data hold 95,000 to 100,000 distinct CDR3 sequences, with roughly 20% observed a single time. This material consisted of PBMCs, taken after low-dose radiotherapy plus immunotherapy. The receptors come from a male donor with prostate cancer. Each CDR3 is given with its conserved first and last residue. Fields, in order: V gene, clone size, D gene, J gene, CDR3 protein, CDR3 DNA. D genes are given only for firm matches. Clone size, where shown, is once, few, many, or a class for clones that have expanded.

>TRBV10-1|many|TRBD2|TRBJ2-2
CASSGGAFTGELFF
TGCGCCAGCAGCGGGGGGGCCTTCACCGGGGAGCTGTTTTTT
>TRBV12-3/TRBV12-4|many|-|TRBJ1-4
CASSFWGANEKLFF
TGTGCCAGCAGTTTTTGGGGGGCCAATGAAAAACTGTTTTTT
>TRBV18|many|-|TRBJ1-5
CASSLGRSNYQPQHF
TGTGCCAGCTCTCTCGGGAGGAGCAATTATCAGCCCCAGCATTTT
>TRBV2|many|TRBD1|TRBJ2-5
CASTRTGGLETQYF
TGTGCCAGCACCCGGACAGGGGGCTTAGAGACCCAGTACTTC
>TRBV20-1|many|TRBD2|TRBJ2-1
CSVQTSEREQFF
TGCAGTGTCCAGACTAGCGAAAGGGAGCAGTTCTTC
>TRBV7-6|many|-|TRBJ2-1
CASSLRRVNEQFF
TGTGCCAGCAGCCTACGACGGGTAAATGAGCAGTTCTTC
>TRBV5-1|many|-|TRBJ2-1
CASSLLEGRYNEQFF
TGCGCCAGCAGCTTGTTGGAGGGACGCTACAATGAGCAGTTCTTC
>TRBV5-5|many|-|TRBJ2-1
CASNRGAGEQFF
TGTGCCAGCAATCGGGGGGCGGGGGAGCAGTTCTTC
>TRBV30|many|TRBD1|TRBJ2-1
CAWLTGSYNEQFF
TGTGCCTGGTTGACAGGGAGCTACAATGAGCAGTTCTTC
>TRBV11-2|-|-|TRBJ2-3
CASSLGVGGTDTQYF
TGTGCCAGCAGCTTAGGAGTCGGGGGAACAGATACGCAGTATTTT
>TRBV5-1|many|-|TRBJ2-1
CASSLSRDEQFF
TGCGCCAGCAGCCTGTCACGGGATGAGCAGTTCTTC
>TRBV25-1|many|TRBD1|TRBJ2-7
CASSERGRGLNEQYF
TGTGCCAGCAGTGAAAGGGGCAGGGGGCTAAACGAGCAGTACTTC
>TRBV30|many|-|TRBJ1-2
CAWSVWGGGYTF
TGTGCCTGGAGTGTCTGGGGCGGGGGCTACACCTTC
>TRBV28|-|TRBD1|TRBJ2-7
CASSYYRGYSGEQYF
TGTGCCAGCAGTTATTACAGGGGCTATTCGGGTGAGCAGTACTTC
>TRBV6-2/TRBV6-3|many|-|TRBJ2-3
CASNGQSRDTQYF
TGTGCCAGCAACGGACAGTCCAGAGATACGCAGTATTTT
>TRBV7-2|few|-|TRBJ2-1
CASSLRETGAGYNDEQFF
TGTGCCAGCAGCTTGAGAGAGACCGGGGCCGGTTACAATGATGAGCAGTTCTTC
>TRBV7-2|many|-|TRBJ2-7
CASSRTGGFGDEQYF
TGTGCCAGCAGCCGAACGGGGGGCTTCGGGGACGAGCAGTACTTC
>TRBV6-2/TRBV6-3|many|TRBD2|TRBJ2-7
CASRRSGGPTYEQYF
TGTGCCAGCAGGCGTAGCGGGGGGCCTACCTACGAGCAGTACTTC
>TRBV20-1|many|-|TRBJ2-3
CSATGTTRDTQYF
TGCAGTGCTACAGGGACCACTAGAGATACGCAGTATTTT
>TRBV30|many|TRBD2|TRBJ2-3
CAWTLAGGRDTQYF
TGTGCCTGGACTCTTGCGGGGGGCCGAGATACGCAGTATTTT
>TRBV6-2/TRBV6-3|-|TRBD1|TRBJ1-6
CASSYSSGGNSYNSPLHF
TGTGCCAGCAGTTACTCGTCAGGGGGCAACTCCTATAATTCACCCCTCCACTTT
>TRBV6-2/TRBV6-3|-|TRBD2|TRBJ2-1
CASSYSRGRENNEQFF
TGTGCCAGCAGTTACTCGAGAGGGAGGGAGAACAATGAGCAGTTCTTC
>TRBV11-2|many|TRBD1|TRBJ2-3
CASSSQDRGGDTQYF
TGTGCCAGCAGTTCCCAAGACAGGGGAGGAGATACGCAGTATTTT
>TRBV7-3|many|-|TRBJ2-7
CASSLRGSHEQYF
TGTGCCAGCAGCTTACGGGGGTCTCACGAGCAGTACTTC
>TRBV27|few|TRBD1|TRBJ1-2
CASSPTGNYGYTF
TGTGCCAGCAGTCCGACAGGGAACTATGGCTACACCTTC
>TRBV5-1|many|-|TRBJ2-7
CASRAGTRGNYEQYF
TGCGCCAGCAGGGCCGGGACAAGGGGGAACTACGAGCAGTACTTC
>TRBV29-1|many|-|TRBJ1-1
CSAKGGTEAFF
TGCAGCGCGAAAGGGGGCACTGAAGCTTTCTTT
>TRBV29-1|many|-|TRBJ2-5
CSGYRDQETQYF
TGCAGCGGCTACAGGGACCAAGAGACCCAGTACTTC
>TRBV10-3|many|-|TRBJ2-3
CAISPGTGTDTQYF
TGTGCCATCAGCCCGGGGACGGGCACAGATACGCAGTATTTT
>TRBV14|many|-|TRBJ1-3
CASSHNMAGNTIYF
TGTGCCAGCAGCCATAACATGGCCGGAAACACCATATATTTT
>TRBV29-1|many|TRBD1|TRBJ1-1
CSVHTGETEAFF
TGCAGCGTCCATACAGGGGAGACTGAAGCTTTCTTT
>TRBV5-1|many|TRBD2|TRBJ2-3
CASAMGLAENTDTQYF
TGCGCCAGCGCCATGGGACTAGCGGAAAACACAGATACGCAGTATTTT
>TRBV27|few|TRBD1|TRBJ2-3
CASSLSATGGSWDTQYF
TGTGCCAGCAGTTTATCGGCCACAGGGGGCTCATGGGACACGCAGTATTTT
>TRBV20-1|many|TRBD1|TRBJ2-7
CSAEVVRDRAYEQYF
TGCAGTGCTGAGGTTGTCCGGGACAGAGCCTACGAGCAGTACTTC
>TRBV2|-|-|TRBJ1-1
CASEGVSEAFF
TGTGCCAGCGAAGGGGTCTCCGAAGCTTTCTTT
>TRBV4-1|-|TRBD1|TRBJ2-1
CATKNGQGAYEQFF
TGTGCCACCAAAAATGGACAGGGGGCCTATGAGCAGTTCTTC
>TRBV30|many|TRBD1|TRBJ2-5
CAWSPPGQAKTQYF
TGTGCCTGGAGTCCACCGGGACAGGCGAAGACCCAGTACTTC
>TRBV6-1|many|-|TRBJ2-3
CASSHGGREADTQYF
TGTGCCAGCAGTCACGGGGGCAGAGAAGCAGATACGCAGTATTTT
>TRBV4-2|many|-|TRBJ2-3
CASSQLVGGPEDTQYF
TGTGCCAGCAGCCAATTAGTGGGGGGGCCGGAAGATACGCAGTATTTT
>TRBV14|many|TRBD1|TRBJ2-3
CASSPGTGGFTDTQYF
TGTGCCAGCAGCCCCGGGACAGGGGGTTTCACAGATACGCAGTATTTT
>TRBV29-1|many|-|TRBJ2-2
CSVGDWGDTGELFF
TGCAGCGTTGGGGATTGGGGGGACACCGGGGAGCTGTTTTTT
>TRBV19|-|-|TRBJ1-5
CAAGLDQPQHF
TGTGCGGCGGGCCTGGATCAGCCCCAGCATTTT
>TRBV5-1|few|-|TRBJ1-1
CASTTGSGTEAFF
TGCGCCAGTACCACAGGGTCGGGGACTGAAGCTTTCTTT
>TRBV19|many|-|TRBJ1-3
CASSQGIGNTIYF
TGTGCCAGTAGCCAGGGGATCGGAAACACCATATATTTT
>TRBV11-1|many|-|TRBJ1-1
CASSAGSVTEAFF
TGTGCCAGCAGCGCCGGATCCGTGACTGAAGCTTTCTTT
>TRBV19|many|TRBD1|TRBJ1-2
CATRTGAGYTF
TGTGCCACCCGGACAGGCGCTGGCTACACCTTC
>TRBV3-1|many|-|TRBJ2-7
CASSQGTGHYEQYF
TGTGCCAGCAGCCAAGGAACGGGACACTACGAGCAGTACTTC
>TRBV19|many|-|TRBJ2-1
CASSISSQNTEQFF
TGTGCCAGTAGTATAAGCAGCCAAAACACCGAGCAGTTCTTC
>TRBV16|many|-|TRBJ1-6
CASNQFSGPNSPLHF
TGTGCCAGCAACCAATTTTCGGGCCCTAATTCACCCCTCCACTTT
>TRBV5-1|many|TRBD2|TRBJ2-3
CASKASGGTDTQYF
TGCGCCAGCAAGGCTAGCGGGGGTACAGATACGCAGTATTTT
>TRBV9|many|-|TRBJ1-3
CASSVARSLSGNTIYF
TGTGCCAGCAGCGTAGCTCGCAGCTTATCTGGAAACACCATATATTTT
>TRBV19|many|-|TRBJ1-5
CASSMGAGYSNQPQHF
TGTGCCAGTAGTATGGGGGCCGGTTATAGCAATCAGCCCCAGCATTTT